What follows is one TCR beta chain and its context. The study ran its PCR with 60 Vbeta and 13 Jbeta primers. TCRdb keeps only in-frame clones here, not all; method: immunoSEQ multiplex PCR. The sample contains some 200,000 clones, approximately 80% of which appear only once. This specimen comes from a study of cytomegalovirus exposure and HLA in healthy donors. The CDR3 loop spans 15 amino acids. Germline V gene sequence: CDR1 SGHRS, CDR2 YFSETQ. After removal of 3 bases from V and 5 bases from J, the junction contained 8 bases not matched to a gene. Sequencing input: PBMCs. This chain uses TRBV5-1 with TRBJ2-3; TRBD2 matches 8 bases. The TCR comes from a woman aged 25 to 39 in good health and CMV-seronegative. CDR3 region: CASSSLGRGVDTQYF. CDR3 coding DNA: TGCGCCAGCAGCTCCCTCGGGCGGGGGGTAGATACGCAGTATTTT.